The subject of this entry is one T cell receptor beta chain. The entry originates in a study of blood T cell repertoires in COVID-19. Sequencing was performed with immunoSEQ multiplex PCR; in TCRdb, only in-frame clones are kept and a portion is missing. The sample lists about 380,000 clones, 70% to 90% occurring once. Recovered participants had two consecutive negative NP/OP PCR tests, healthcare professional clearance, or symptom resolution. The sample consisted of PBMCs or T cells enriched from blood (not recorded which). The receptor's source is a woman younger than 30 who had recovered from COVID-19.

As DNA, the CDR3 is TGCGCCAGCAGCTTGATTGCAACTCCGGACCCAAGGGGTAATTCACCCCTCCACTTT. It is translated as CASSLIATPDPRGNSPLHF. This chain links TRBV5-1 with TRBJ1-6; D is perhaps TRBD1 (5 bases). The CDR3 loop spans 19 amino acids. Germline assignment: CDR1 SGHRS and CDR2 YFSETQ. Trimming took off 1 base at V and 6 bases at J, with 23 bases between the two ends.